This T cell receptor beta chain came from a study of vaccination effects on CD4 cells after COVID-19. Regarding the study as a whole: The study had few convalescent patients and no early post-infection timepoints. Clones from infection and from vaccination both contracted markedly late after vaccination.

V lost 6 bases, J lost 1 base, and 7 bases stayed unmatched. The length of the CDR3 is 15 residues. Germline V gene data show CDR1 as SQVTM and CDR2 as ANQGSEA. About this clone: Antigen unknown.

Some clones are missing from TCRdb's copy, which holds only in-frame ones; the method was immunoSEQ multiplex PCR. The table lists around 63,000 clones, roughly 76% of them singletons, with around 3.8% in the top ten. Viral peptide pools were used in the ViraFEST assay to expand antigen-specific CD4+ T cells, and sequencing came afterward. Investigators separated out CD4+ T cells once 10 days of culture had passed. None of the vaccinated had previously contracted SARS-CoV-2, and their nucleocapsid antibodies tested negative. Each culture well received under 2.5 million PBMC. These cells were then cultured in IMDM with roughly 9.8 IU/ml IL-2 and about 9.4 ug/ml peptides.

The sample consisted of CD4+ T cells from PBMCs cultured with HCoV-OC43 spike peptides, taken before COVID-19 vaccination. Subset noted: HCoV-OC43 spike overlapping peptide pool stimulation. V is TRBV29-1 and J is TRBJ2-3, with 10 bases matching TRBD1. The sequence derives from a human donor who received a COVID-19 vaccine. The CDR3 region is CSVVLGTGGTDTQYF. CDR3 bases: TGCAGCGTCGTTCTCGGGACAGGGGGCACAGATACGCAGTATTTT.